One T cell receptor beta chain is described in this entry. This clonotype was seen a handful of times. Its antigen remains undetermined. No per-base quality is available; no much larger clone lies one base away. Read against the paper, the sample's treatment or condition label means: in vitro stimulation with specific CMV peptide epitopes to enrich CMV-specific T cells. The CDR3 runs 19 amino acids, cysteine and phenylalanine included. CDR3 DNA is the only sequence kept; it has 57 bases, read in frame from the first base. The germline V gene supplies CDR1 MNHEY and CDR2 SVGAGI. V loses 1 base at its end and J loses 0 bases; junction bases beyond the gene matches: 10. The sample was run on an Illumina HiSeq 1500. TCRdb reran the public reads through fastp at Q25 and MiXCR, keeping productive beta chains. Entries are consolidated by CDR3 protein sequence, retaining the most common genes and DNA. This sample has under 500,000 distinct CDR3 sequences in its table, and approximately 42% of those were observed once. Just under 45% of the sample comes from the top ten.

The data were obtained in a study of T cell repertoires in cytomegalovirus infection (dated by TCRdb to between 2018 and 2021). General notes on the study: The peptide stimulations were aimed at well-studied HLA-B-restricted epitopes as well as recently identified HLA-C-restricted CMV epitopes, whose presentation resists viral immunomodulation. Because public TCR beta signatures pointed to carriage of CMV infection together with the matching HLA type, the HLA type of each donor mattered for the analysis. General findings and caveats noted by the study authors: Carriers of CMV infection plus the relevant HLA type were discriminated by the cumulative frequency of public TCR beta family members in the study cohort and in an independent roughly 340-donor cohort. The ex vivo response was dominated by HLA-C-restricted CMV-specific TCR beta clonotypes, which also provided the single most frequent clonotype in two of eight donors.

The receptor comes from a human donor in good health (CMV status not recorded). Some clones in this sample may be carry-over from other donors' samples. Source: cultured PBMCs, taken from culture after CMV antigen stimulation. In this chain, TRBV6-5 is recombined with TRBJ2-5, with 11 bases in between that match TRBD2. The CDR3 region reads CASSYYPFSGGGYQETQYF. The base sequence is TGTGCCAGCAGTTACTACCCTTTTAGCGGGGGGGGATACCAAGAGACCCAGTACTTC.